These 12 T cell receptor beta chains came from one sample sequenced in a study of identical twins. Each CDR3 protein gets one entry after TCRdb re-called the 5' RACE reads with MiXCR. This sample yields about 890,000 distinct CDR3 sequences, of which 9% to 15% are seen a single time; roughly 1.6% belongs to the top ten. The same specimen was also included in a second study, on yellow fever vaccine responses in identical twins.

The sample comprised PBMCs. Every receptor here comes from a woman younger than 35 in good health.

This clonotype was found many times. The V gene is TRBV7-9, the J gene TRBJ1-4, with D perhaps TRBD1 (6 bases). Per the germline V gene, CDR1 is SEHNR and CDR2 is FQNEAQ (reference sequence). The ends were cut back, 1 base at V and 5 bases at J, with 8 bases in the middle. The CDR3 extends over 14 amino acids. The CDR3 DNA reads TGTGCCAGCAGCTTAGGGGGGCCGAATGAAAAACTGTTTTTT. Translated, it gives CASSLGGPNEKLFF.

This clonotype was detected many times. As DNA, the CDR3 is TGCGCCAGCAGTGACCCGGGGGGGAGGTTCTACGAGCAGTACTTC. Translated, it gives CASSDPGGRFYEQYF. The V gene is TRBV10-2, the J gene TRBJ2-7; 8 nucleotides align to TRBD2. The junction had 7 bases not matched to a gene; V was cut back by 3 bases and J by 3 bases. CDR1 and CDR2 (germline): WSHSY, SAAADI. This CDR3 spans 15 amino acids.

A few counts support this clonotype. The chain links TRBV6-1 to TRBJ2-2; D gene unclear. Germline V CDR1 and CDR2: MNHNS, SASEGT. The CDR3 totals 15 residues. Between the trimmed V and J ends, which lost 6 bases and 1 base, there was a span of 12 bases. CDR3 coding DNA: TGTGCCAGCAGCAAGGTGATACTGAACACCGGGGAGCTGTTTTTT. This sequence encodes CASSKVILNTGELFF.

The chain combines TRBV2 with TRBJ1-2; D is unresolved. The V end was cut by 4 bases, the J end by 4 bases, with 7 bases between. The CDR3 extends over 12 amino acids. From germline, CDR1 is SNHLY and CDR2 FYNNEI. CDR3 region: CASSGDLYGYTF. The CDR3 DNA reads TGTGCCAGCAGTGGCGACCTCTATGGCTACACCTTC.

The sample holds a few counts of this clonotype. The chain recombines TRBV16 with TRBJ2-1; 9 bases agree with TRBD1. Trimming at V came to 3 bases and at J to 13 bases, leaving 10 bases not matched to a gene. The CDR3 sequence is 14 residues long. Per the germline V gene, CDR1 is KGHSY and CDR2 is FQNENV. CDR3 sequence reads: CASSHTTTGGSQFF. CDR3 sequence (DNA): TGTGCCAGCAGCCACACTACCACAGGGGGCTCTCAGTTCTTC.

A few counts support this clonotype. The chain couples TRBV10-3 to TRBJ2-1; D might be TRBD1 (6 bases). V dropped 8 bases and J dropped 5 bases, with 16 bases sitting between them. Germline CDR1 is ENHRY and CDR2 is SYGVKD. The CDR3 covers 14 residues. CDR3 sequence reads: CAIDPRGGDNEQFF. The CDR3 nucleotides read TGTGCCATCGACCCGAGAGGGGGTGACAATGAGCAGTTCTTC.

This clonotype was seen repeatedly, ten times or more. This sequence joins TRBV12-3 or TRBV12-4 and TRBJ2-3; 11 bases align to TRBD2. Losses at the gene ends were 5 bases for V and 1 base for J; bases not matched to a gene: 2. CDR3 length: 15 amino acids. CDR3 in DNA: TGTGCCAGCAGTGAGGGACTAGCGGGCACAGATACGCAGTATTTT. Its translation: CASSEGLAGTDTQYF.

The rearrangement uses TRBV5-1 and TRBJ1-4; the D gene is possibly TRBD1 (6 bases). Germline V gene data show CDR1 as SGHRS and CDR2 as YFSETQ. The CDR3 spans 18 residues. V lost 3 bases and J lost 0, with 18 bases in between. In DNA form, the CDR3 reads TGCGCCAGCAGCTCCCGGGGGGGGCCTCCTACAACTAATGAAAAACTGTTTTTT. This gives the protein CASSSRGGPPTTNEKLFF.

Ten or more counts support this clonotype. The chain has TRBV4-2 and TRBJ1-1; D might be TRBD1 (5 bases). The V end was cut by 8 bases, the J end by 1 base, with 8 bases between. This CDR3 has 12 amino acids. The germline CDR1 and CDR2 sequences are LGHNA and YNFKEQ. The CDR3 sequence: CASGATNTEAFF. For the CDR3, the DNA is TGTGCCAGCGGGGCCACGAACACTGAAGCTTTCTTT.

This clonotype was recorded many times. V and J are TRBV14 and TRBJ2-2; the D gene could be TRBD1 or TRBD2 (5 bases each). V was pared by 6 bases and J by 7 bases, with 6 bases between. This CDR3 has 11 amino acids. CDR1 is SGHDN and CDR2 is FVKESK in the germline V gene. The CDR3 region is CASRRGGELFF. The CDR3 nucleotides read TGTGCCAGCAGGAGGGGCGGGGAGCTGTTTTTT.

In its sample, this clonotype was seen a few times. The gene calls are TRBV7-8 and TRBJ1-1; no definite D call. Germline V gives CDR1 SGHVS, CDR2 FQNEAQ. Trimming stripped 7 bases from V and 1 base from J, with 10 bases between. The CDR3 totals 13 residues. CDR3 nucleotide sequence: TGTGCCAGCACCTTCAACAGGAACACTGAAGCTTTCTTT. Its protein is CASTFNRNTEAFF.

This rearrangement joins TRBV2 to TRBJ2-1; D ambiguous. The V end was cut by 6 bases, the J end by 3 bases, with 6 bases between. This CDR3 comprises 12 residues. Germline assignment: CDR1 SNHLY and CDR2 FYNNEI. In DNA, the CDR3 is TGTGCCAGCAGGCTCCTCTACAATGAGCAGTTCTTC. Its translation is CASRLLYNEQFF.